A single sample is the source of the 14 T cell receptor beta chains below, sequenced in a study of cytomegalovirus exposure and HLA in healthy donors. The study ran its PCR with 60 Vbeta and 13 Jbeta primers. The table came from immunoSEQ multiplex PCR; TCRdb's copy has only in-frame clones and leaves some out. This table has some 170,000 clones, around 83% appearing once. Material: PBMCs. The receptors were sampled from a man aged 45 to 65 in good health and CMV-seropositive.

The chain combines TRBV6-5 with TRBJ1-5; D is unresolved. V was cut by 0 bases and J by 0 bases, with 6 bases left in between. Germline V gene lookup returns CDR1 MNHEY and CDR2 SVGAGI. CDR3 length: 15 residues. The CDR3 bases are TGTGCCAGCAGTTACTCGATCTATAGCAATCAGCCCCAGCATTTT. Translation gives CASSYSIYSNQPQHF.

The V gene is TRBV4-3, the J gene TRBJ2-1; TRBD1 might be the D (6 bases). CDR3 length equals 17 residues. Between the trimmed V and J ends, which lost 0 bases and 0 bases, there was a span of 12 bases. The germline gives CDR1 LGHNA, CDR2 YSLEER. The DNA of the CDR3 is TGCGCCAGCAGCCAAGACCAGACAGGAATCTCCTACAATGAGCAGTTCTTC. Amino acids: CASSQDQTGISYNEQFF.

This clone was seen more than once but under ten times. The rearrangement uses TRBV30 and TRBJ1-2; 11 positions agree with TRBD1. Per the germline V gene, CDR1 is GTSNPN and CDR2 is SVGIG (reference sequence). Unmatched junction bases numbered 8, after V lost 4 bases and J lost 7 bases. The length of the CDR3 is 14 residues. CDR3 DNA: TGTGCCTGGACGCGGGACAGGGGGGTCGGTGGCTACACCTTC. It is translated as CAWTRDRGVGGYTF.

The chain links TRBV18 to TRBJ1-4; 9 bases are shared with TRBD1. Germline V gives CDR1 KGHSH, CDR2 LQKENI. The J segment lost 5 bases and the V segment lost 3 bases, leaving 4 bases of the junction unmatched. The CDR3 covers 15 residues. CDR3 bases: TGTGCCAGCTCACCCGCAGACAGGGGGAATGAAAAACTGTTTTTT. Its protein is CASSPADRGNEKLFF.

This clone is a singleton in its sample. The chain links TRBV28 to TRBJ2-1, with 7 bases matching TRBD1. J gave up 4 bases and V 6 bases, and 9 bases lay outside the gene matches. The CDR3 is 15 amino acids. The germline V gene has CDR1 MDHEN and CDR2 SYDVKM. The CDR3 coding sequence is TGTGCCAGCAGGGATACAGGGGTAGGGTACAATGAGCAGTTCTTC. It yields the protein CASRDTGVGYNEQFF.

The chain uses TRBV5-5 and TRBJ2-7; TRBD2 is a possible D gene (7 bases). This CDR3 is built from 15 residues. Germline loops: CDR1 SGHKS, CDR2 YYEKEE (reference sequence). V lost 4 bases to trimming and J lost 5 bases, with 19 bases between them. CDR3 coding DNA: TGTGCCAGCAGCCCGGAGGGGGGAGGGGGGGACGAGCAGTACTTC. Translating gives CASSPEGGGGDEQYF.

V is TRBV9 and J is TRBJ2-1; the match to TRBD1 covers 8 bases. The CDR3 length is 15 residues. After removal of 4 bases from V and 4 bases from J, the junction contained 7 bases not matched to a gene. From germline, CDR1 is SGDLS and CDR2 YYNGEE. CDR3 sequence: CASSPTGEKYNEQFF. The CDR3 nucleotides are TGTGCCAGCAGCCCGACAGGGGAAAAATACAATGAGCAGTTCTTC. The full variable domain, completed using reference TRBV9 and TRBJ2-1, is DSGVTQTPKHLITATGQRVTLRCSPRSGDLSVYWYQQSLDQGLQFLIQYYNGEERAKGNILERFSAQQFPDLHSELNLSSLELGDSALYFCASSPTGEKYNEQFFGPGTRLTVL.

The CDR3 nucleotides read TGTGCCAGCAGTGGTGGACACAATAATTCACCCCTCCACTTT. Translating gives CASSGGHNNSPLHF. The chain links TRBV2 to TRBJ1-6; a possible D gene is TRBD1 (5 bases). This CDR3 has 14 residues. CDR1 and CDR2 (germline): SNHLY, FYNNEI. V was clipped by 4 bases and J by 5 bases, with 9 bases between them.

This chain links TRBV19 with TRBJ1-1; the D gene is possibly TRBD1 (6 bases). Germline V gene data show CDR1 as LNHDA and CDR2 as SQIVND (reference sequence). Trimming took off 3 bases at V and 6 bases at J, with 8 bases between the two ends. This CDR3 spans 12 amino acids. The CDR3 sequence: CASSIGGAEAFF. In DNA, the CDR3 is TGTGCCAGTAGTATTGGGGGCGCTGAAGCTTTCTTT.

The chain has TRBV25-1 and TRBJ1-2; D gene ambiguous. CDR3 size: 16 residues. Germline loops: CDR1 MGHDK, CDR2 SYGVNS. V was cut by 2 bases and J by 5 bases, with 18 bases left in between. The CDR3 loop is CASSETTSRAAYGYTF. CDR3 sequence (DNA): TGTGCCAGCAGTGAAACGACCTCCAGAGCGGCGTATGGCTACACCTTC.

V gene TRBV19 combines with J gene TRBJ1-5; TRBD1 agrees at 8 bases. Germline loops: CDR1 LNHDA, CDR2 SQIVND (reference sequence). V was pared by 5 bases and J by 6 bases, with 6 bases of the junction left unmatched. The CDR3 runs to 14 residues. CDR3 DNA sequence: TGTGCCAGTAGTGGCACAGGGGGGATTCAGCCCCAGCATTTT. Amino acid sequence: CASSGTGGIQPQHF.

This chain joins TRBV7-6 and TRBJ2-1; the match to TRBD2 covers 13 bases. Germline CDR1 and CDR2: SGHVS and FNYEAQ. J lost 7 bases, V lost 4 bases, and 4 bases had no gene match. This CDR3 has 15 amino acids. The CDR3, as DNA: TGTGCCAGCAGCTCGACTAGCGGGGGGAGGAATGAGCAGTTCTTC. This translates into CASSSTSGGRNEQFF.

The chain combines TRBV7-3 with TRBJ2-1; 8 bases map to TRBD2. The germline CDR1 and CDR2 sequences are SGHTA and FQGTGA. This CDR3 is built from 17 residues. V dropped 2 bases and J dropped 0; count of bases not matched to a gene: 6. DNA for the CDR3: TGTGCCAGCAGCTTAGTTGCGGGGGGTACCTCCTACAATGAGCAGTTCTTC. As protein: CASSLVAGGTSYNEQFF.

This sequence joins TRBV19 and TRBJ1-2; possible D gene TRBD1, 5 bases. Germline V gives CDR1 LNHDA, CDR2 SQIVND (reference sequence). CDR3 length: 14 residues. The V end was cut by 7 bases, the J end by 0 bases, with 12 bases between. CDR3 sequence reads: CASIRQSTNYGYTF. In DNA, the CDR3 is TGTGCCAGTATCAGACAGTCTACTAACTATGGCTACACCTTC.